Included here is one T cell receptor (beta chain) sequence, with context. The target antigen is unknown. This sample stems from a study of T-cell memory formation after mild COVID-19. For the study at large: TCR clusters showed largely donor specificity.

Study outcomes and limitations: Contracting CD4+ clones lay largely in CM and EM, with CD8+ ones residing in EMRA.

V lost 2 bases and J lost 0, with 5 bases in between. CDR3 length: 13 residues. TCRdb re-called the 5' RACE reads through MiXCR, storing one row per CDR3 protein. The data contain around 510,000 distinct CDR3 sequences, roughly 20% of them singletons. The rearrangement joins TRBV12-3 or TRBV12-4 to TRBJ2-7; no definite D call. The TCR originated in an adult woman who had mild COVID-19 (a few samples of this study predate the infection). Cell type and time point are not known. Material for sequencing was PBMCs or a T cell subset sorted from them (not recorded which). The CDR3, as DNA: TGTGCCAGCAGTTTAATGAACTCCTACGAGCAGTACTTC. Residues: CASSLMNSYEQYF.